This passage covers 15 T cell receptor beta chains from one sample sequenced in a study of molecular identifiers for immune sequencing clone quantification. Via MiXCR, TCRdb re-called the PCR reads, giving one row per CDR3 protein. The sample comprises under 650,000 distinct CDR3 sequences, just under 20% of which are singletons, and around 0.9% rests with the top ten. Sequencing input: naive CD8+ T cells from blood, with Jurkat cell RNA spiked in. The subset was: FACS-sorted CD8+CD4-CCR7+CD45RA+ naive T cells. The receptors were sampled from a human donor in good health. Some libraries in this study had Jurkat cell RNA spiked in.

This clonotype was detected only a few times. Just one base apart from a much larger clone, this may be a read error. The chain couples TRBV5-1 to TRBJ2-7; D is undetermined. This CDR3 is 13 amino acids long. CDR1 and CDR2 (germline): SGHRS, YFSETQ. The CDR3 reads CASSLAPTYERYF. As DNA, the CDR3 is TGCGCCAGCAGCTTGGCACCGACCTACGAGCGGTACTTC.

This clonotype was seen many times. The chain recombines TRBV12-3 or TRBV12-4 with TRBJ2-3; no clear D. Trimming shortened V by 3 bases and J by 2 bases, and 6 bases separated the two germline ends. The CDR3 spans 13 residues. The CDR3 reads CASSLGHTDTQYF. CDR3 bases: TGTGCCAGCAGTTTGGGCCACACAGATACGCAGTATTTT.

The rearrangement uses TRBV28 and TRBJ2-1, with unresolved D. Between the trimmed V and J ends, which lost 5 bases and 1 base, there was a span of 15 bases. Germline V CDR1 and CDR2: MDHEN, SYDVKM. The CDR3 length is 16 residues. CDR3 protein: CASSGTETESYNEQFF. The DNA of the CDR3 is TGTGCCAGCAGTGGTACGGAAACCGAGTCCTACAATGAGCAGTTCTTC. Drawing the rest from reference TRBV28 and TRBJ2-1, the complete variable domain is DVKVTQSSRYLVKRTGEKVFLECVQDMDHENMFWYRQDPGLGLRLIYFSYDVKMKEKGDIPEGYSVSREKKERFSLILESASTNQTSMYLCASSGTETESYNEQFFGPGTRLTVL.

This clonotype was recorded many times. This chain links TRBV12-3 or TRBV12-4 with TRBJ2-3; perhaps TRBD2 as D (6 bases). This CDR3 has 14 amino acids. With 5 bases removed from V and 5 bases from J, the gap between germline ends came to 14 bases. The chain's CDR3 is CASSPGLSRDTQYF. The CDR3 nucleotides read TGTGCCAGCAGTCCCGGACTATCCAGAGATACGCAGTATTTT.

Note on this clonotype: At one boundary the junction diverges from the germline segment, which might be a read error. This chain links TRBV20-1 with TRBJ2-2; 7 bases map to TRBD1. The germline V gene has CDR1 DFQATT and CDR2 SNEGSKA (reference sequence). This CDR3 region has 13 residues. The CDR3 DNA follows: TGCAGTGCTAGGGACAGGAACACCGGGAAGCTGTTTTTT. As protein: CSARDRNTGKLFF.

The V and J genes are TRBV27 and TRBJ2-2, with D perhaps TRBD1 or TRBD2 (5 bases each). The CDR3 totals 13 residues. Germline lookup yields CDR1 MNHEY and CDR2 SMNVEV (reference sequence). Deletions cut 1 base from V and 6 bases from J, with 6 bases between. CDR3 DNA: TGTGCCAGCAGTTTATGGGGACCCGGGGAGCTGTTTTTT. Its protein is CASSLWGPGELFF.

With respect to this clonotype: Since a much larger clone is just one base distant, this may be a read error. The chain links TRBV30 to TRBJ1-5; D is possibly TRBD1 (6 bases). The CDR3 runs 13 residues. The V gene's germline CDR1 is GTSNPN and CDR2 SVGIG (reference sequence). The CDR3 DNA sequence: TGTGCCTGGAGTGAGGGGGTAAATCGGCCCCAGCATTTT. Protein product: CAWSEGVNRPQHF.

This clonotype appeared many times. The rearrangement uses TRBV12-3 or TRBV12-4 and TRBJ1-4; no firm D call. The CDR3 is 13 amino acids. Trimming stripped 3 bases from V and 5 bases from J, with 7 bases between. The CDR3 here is CASSFALNEKLFF. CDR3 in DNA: TGTGCCAGCAGTTTTGCTCTAAATGAAAAACTGTTTTTT.

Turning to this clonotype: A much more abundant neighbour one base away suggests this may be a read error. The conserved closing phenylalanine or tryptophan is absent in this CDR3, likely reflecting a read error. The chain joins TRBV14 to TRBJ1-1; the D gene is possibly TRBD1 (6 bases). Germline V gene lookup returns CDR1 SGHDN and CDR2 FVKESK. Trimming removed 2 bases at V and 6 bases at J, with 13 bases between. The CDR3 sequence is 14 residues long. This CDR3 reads CASSQLTGISEAFL. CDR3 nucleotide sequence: TGTGCCAGCAGCCAATTAACAGGGATTTCTGAAGCTTTCCTT.

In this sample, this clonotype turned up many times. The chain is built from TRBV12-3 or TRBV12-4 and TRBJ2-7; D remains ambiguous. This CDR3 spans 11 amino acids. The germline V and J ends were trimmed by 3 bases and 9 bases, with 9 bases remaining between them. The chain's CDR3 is CASSFGPGQYF. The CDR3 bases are TGTGCCAGCAGTTTTGGTCCGGGGCAGTACTTC.

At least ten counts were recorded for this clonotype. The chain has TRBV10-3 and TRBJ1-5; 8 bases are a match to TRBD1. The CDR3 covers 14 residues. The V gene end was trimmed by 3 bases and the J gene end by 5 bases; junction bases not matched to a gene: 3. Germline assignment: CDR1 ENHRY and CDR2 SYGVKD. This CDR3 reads CAISDRTGHQPQHF. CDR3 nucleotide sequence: TGTGCCATCAGTGATAGGACAGGGCATCAGCCCCAGCATTTT.

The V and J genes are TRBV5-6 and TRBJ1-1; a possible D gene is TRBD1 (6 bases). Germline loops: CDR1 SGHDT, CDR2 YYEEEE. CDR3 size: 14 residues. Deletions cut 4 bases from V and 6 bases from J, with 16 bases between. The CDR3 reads CASSGPQGSAEAFF. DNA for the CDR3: TGTGCCAGCAGCGGCCCCCAGGGGTCCGCTGAAGCTTTCTTT.

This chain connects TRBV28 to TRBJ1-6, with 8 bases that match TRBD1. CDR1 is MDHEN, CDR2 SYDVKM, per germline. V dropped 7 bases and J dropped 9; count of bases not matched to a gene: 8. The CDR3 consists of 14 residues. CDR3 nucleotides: TGTGCCAGCACCCCCGGACAGGGAAGTTCACCCCTCCACTTT. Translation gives CASTPGQGSSPLHF.

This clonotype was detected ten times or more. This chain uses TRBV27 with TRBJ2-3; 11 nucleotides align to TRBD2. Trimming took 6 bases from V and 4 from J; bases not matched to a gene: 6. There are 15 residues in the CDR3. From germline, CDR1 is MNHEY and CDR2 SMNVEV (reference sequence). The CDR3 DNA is TGTGCCAGCAGACTAGCGGGAGCGGGGCCAGATACGCAGTATTTT. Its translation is CASRLAGAGPDTQYF.

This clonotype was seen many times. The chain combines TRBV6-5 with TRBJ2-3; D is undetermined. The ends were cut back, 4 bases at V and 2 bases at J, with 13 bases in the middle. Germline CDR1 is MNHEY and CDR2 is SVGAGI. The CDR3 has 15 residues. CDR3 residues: CASSSLRANTDTQYF. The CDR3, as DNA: TGTGCCAGCAGTTCTCTCCGAGCGAACACAGATACGCAGTATTTT.